The 28 T cell receptor beta chains listed next were all sequenced from one sample in a study of T cell repertoires in cytomegalovirus infection (dated by TCRdb to about 2019). Sequencing was performed on an Illumina HiSeq 1500. TCRdb trimmed public reads at Q25 via fastp, called clones via MiXCR and kept in-frame beta chains. When rows share a CDR3 protein, they turn into one entry using the most common DNA and genes. Within this sample are 150,000 to 200,000 distinct CDR3 sequences, with approximately 14% of them counted one time only. Clones ranked in the top ten supply 20% to 30% of the sample. Sequencing used PBMCs. The receptors shown here come from a human donor in good health (CMV status not recorded). Some clones in this sample may be carry-over from other donors' samples.

This chain uses TRBV14 with TRBJ2-7, with 8 bases fitting TRBD2. Germline V CDR1 and CDR2: SGHDN, FVKESK. This CDR3 has 14 residues. V lost 3 bases and J lost 3; bases outside the gene matches: 4. CDR3 protein: CASSQGLEDYEQYF. The DNA for the CDR3 is TGTGCCAGCAGCCAGGGACTAGAGGACTACGAGCAGTACTTC.

The rearrangement uses TRBV4-1 and TRBJ1-1; a possible D gene is TRBD1 (5 bases). Germline CDR1 and CDR2: MGHRA and YSYEKL. The V end lost 7 bases, the J end lost 1 base, and 10 bases lay between the germline ends. The CDR3 loop spans 13 amino acids. The CDR3: CASTGQTNTEAFF. The CDR3 nucleotides are TGCGCCAGCACGGGGCAGACGAACACTGAAGCTTTCTTT.

The V gene is TRBV24-1, the J gene TRBJ2-1; 8 bases match TRBD2. The CDR3 length is 16 residues. J lost 1 base, V lost 4 bases, and 5 bases had no gene match. CDR1 is KGHDR, CDR2 SFDVKD, per germline. DNA of the CDR3: TGTGCCACCAGTGACCCCCCTAGCGGGTCCTACAATGAGCAGTTCTTC. This sequence encodes CATSDPPSGSYNEQFF.

The CDR3 is CASSDRAGLLDNEQFF. The CDR3 DNA reads as TGTGCCAGCAGTGACCGAGCGGGACTCCTTGACAATGAGCAGTTCTTC. This sequence joins TRBV25-1 and TRBJ2-1, with 7 bases matching TRBD2. CDR3 length equals 16 residues. The V gene end was trimmed by 3 bases and the J gene end by 5 bases; junction bases not matched to a gene: 10. CDR1 and CDR2 from the germline V gene are MGHDK and SYGVNS.

This clonotype was observed a handful of times. The chain links TRBV5-5 to TRBJ1-1, with D unclear. This CDR3 contains 13 residues. V was shortened by 1 base and J by 1 base, with 5 bases between the two germline ends. Germline V gene lookup returns CDR1 SGHKS and CDR2 YYEKEE (reference sequence). CDR3 bases: TGTGCCAGCAGCTTGTATGAGAACACTGAAGCTTTCTTT. Translating gives CASSLYENTEAFF.

This clonotype showed up many times. The V gene is TRBV6-2 or TRBV6-3, the J gene TRBJ1-1, with a weak D call TRBD1 (6 bases). The CDR3 is 15 residues long. Germline loops: CDR1 MNHEY, CDR2 SVGEGT. V was cut by 6 bases and J by 1 base, with 15 bases left in between. The DNA of the CDR3 is TGTGCCAGCAGGTCGAACAGGGTCCCGAACACTGAAGCTTTCTTT. Translated, it gives CASRSNRVPNTEAFF.

This clonotype was seen more than once but under ten times. The V and J genes are TRBV15 and TRBJ2-1, with TRBD2 identical over 8 bases. CDR3 size: 15 residues. V gave up 3 bases and J gave up 4 bases; unmatched junction bases: 5. Germline CDR1 is LNHNV and CDR2 is YYDKDF (reference sequence). The CDR3 sequence: CATSSSAGGYNEQFF. The CDR3 bases are TGTGCCACCAGCAGTAGCGCGGGGGGATACAATGAGCAGTTCTTC.

The chain couples TRBV4-1 to TRBJ1-1; maybe TRBD1 (6 bases). The V end was cut by 0 bases, the J end by 2 bases, with 13 bases between. Germline CDR1 is MGHRA and CDR2 is YSYEKL. CDR3 length: 16 residues. This chain's CDR3 is CASSQETGTLNTEAFF. CDR3 DNA: TGCGCCAGCAGCCAAGAAACAGGGACCCTCAACACTGAAGCTTTCTTT.

This clonotype is labeled as medium-sized (0.01 to 0.1%). The chain combines TRBV14 with TRBJ2-3; D perhaps matches TRBD1 (6 bases). V lost 5 bases, J lost 2 bases, and 11 bases lay in between. CDR1 is SGHDN, CDR2 FVKESK, per germline. This CDR3 has 14 amino acids. CDR3 residues: CASSSTGTTDTQYF. The CDR3 DNA follows: TGTGCCAGCAGCTCGACAGGAACCACAGATACGCAGTATTTT. The variable domain in full, with the rest retrieved from reference TRBV14 and TRBJ2-3, is EAGVTQFPSHSVIEKGQTVTLRCDPISGHDNLYWYRRVMGKEIKFLLHFVKESKQDESGMPNNRFLAERTGGTYSTLKVQPAELEDSGVYFCASSSTGTTDTQYFGPGTRLTVL.

This clonotype was recorded a few times. The chain combines TRBV7-9 with TRBJ2-3, with TRBD1 identical over 8 bases. With 5 bases clipped from V and 0 bases from J, the junction kept 7 bases outside the gene matches. Germline CDR1 and CDR2: SEHNR and FQNEAQ (reference sequence). The CDR3 has 16 amino acids. The CDR3 bases are TGTGCCAGCAGCCCTAGGACAGGGCCAAGCACAGATACGCAGTATTTT. It encodes CASSPRTGPSTDTQYF. The entire variable domain, with the rest obtained from reference TRBV7-9 and TRBJ2-3, is as follows: DTGVSQNPRHKITKRGQNVTFRCDPISEHNRLYWYRQTLGQGPEFLTYFQNEAQLEKSRLLSDRFSAERPKGSFSTLEIQRTEQGDSAMYLCASSPRTGPSTDTQYFGPGTRLTVL.

The chain links TRBV6-5 to TRBJ2-1; D is unclear. CDR1 is MNHEY, CDR2 SVGAGI, per germline. Trimming pared 0 bases from V and 11 bases from J, leaving 8 bases between. The CDR3 spans 12 residues. This chain's CDR3 is CASSYSLEKQFF. DNA of the CDR3: TGTGCCAGCAGTTACTCATTGGAGAAGCAGTTCTTC.

This clonotype turned up a few times. The chain combines TRBV19 with TRBJ1-5; D possibly corresponds to TRBD1 (5 bases). Germline V gene data show CDR1 as LNHDA and CDR2 as SQIVND (reference sequence). The CDR3 covers 15 residues. Trimming took 5 bases from V and 4 from J, leaving 15 bases between them. DNA for the CDR3: TGTGCCAGTAGTGGAGCCGGGGCACGAAATCAGCCCCAGCATTTT. Amino acids: CASSGAGARNQPQHF.

The rearrangement uses TRBV14 and TRBJ2-1, with TRBD2 as a possible D gene (6 bases). The CDR3 consists of 13 residues. Germline CDR1 reads SGHDN; CDR2 reads FVKESK. Trimming cost V 4 bases and J 9 bases, with 13 bases left between them. CDR3 bases: TGTGCCAGCAGCCGGGACTCCAGGATTGAGCAGTTCTTC. It codes for CASSRDSRIEQFF.

This chain connects TRBV9 to TRBJ1-1; a possible D gene is TRBD1 (5 bases). Germline CDR1 SGDLS, CDR2 YYNGEE. This CDR3 has 15 amino acids. The V end lost 2 bases, the J end lost 3 bases, and 14 bases lay between the germline ends. The DNA of the CDR3 is TGTGCCAGCAGCGTCGGGGGGGGGGTCGACACTGAAGCTTTCTTT. It codes for CASSVGGGVDTEAFF.

V and J are TRBV28 and TRBJ2-1; 9 bases are a match to TRBD1. V gave up 8 bases and J gave up 7 bases; unmatched junction bases: 12. The CDR3 totals 15 residues. Germline V gene lookup returns CDR1 MDHEN and CDR2 SYDVKM. CDR3 nucleotide sequence: TGTGCCAGCGGCAAACCGGGACAGGGCGCGAATGAGCAGTTCTTC. Translating it yields CASGKPGQGANEQFF.

This chain links TRBV30 with TRBJ2-1; TRBD2 agrees at 10 bases. V was clipped by 4 bases and J by 9 bases; unmatched bases: 6. The CDR3 runs to 13 residues. CDR1 is GTSNPN, CDR2 SVGIG, per germline (reference sequence). The CDR3 coding sequence is TGTGCCTGGAACCTAGCGGGGGCTGGTGAGCAGTTCTTC. This codes for CAWNLAGAGEQFF.

The chain joins TRBV2 to TRBJ2-2; 7 bases are shared with TRBD1. The CDR3 spans 13 residues. CDR1 and CDR2 (germline): SNHLY, FYNNEI. The V segment lost 7 bases and the J segment 5 bases; nucleotides outside the gene matches: 4. CDR3 nucleotide sequence: TGTGCCAGCAAGGGGGCTCGGACCGGGGAGCTGTTTTTT. Translation: CASKGARTGELFF.

DNA for the CDR3: TGTGCCAGCATCCAAAGTTTGAGTCAGCGGCACGAGCAGTACTTC. Protein: CASIQSLSQRHEQYF. This chain links TRBV28 with TRBJ2-7; weak D call: TRBD2 (5 bases). The CDR3 spans 15 residues. The V gene's germline CDR1 is MDHEN and CDR2 SYDVKM. Trimming stripped 7 bases from V and 5 bases from J, with 21 bases between. Based on the CDR3 plus reference TRBV28 and TRBJ2-7, the full variable domain is DVKVTQSSRYLVKRTGEKVFLECVQDMDHENMFWYRQDPGLGLRLIYFSYDVKMKEKGDIPEGYSVSREKKERFSLILESASTNQTSMYLCASIQSLSQRHEQYFGPGTRLTVT.

The sample holds many counts of this clonotype. V is TRBV28 and J is TRBJ2-3; D is perhaps TRBD2 (6 bases). Per the germline V gene, CDR1 is MDHEN and CDR2 is SYDVKM. The CDR3 is 15 residues long. With 3 bases removed from V and 4 bases from J, the gap between germline ends came to 14 bases. Written as DNA, the CDR3 is TGTGCCAGCAGTTTGCTCGGGAGTGGATCAGATACGCAGTATTTT. Translation gives CASSLLGSGSDTQYF.

This clonotype occurred a few times. J is TRBJ1-6 and V is TRBV14; 7 nucleotides align to TRBD1. The CDR3 sequence is 16 residues long. Germline V lookup: CDR1 SGHDN, CDR2 FVKESK. V was clipped by 0 bases and J by 10 bases; unmatched bases: 9. The CDR3 reads CASSQDLGTAGSPLHF. The CDR3 DNA follows: TGTGCCAGCAGCCAAGATCTAGGGACAGCGGGATCACCCCTCCACTTT.

Note on this clonotype: A clone one base away is much larger, so this may be a read error. This chain connects TRBV10-2 to TRBJ2-3, with D unresolved. Trimming took 4 bases from V and 0 from J, leaving 14 bases between them. The germline CDR1 and CDR2 sequences are WSHSY and SAAADI. This CDR3 is built from 16 residues. The DNA of the CDR3 is TGCGCCAGCAGTGTGGGAACCCTCCATAGCACAGATACGCAGTATTTT. This sequence encodes CASSVGTLHSTDTQYF.

This clonotype was seen a few times. The V gene is TRBV2, the J gene TRBJ2-6; 9 positions agree with TRBD1. Germline V CDR1 and CDR2: SNHLY, FYNNEI. Germline trimming cut 5 bases from V and 0 bases from J; bases unmatched to any gene: 8. This CDR3 comprises 18 residues. CDR3 protein: CASSTDRDRVSGANVLTF. As DNA, the CDR3 is TGTGCCAGCAGTACTGACCGGGACAGGGTCTCTGGGGCCAACGTCCTGACTTTC.

This clonotype was seen many times. V and J are TRBV7-6 and TRBJ1-1; D is unclear. The V gene's germline CDR1 is SGHVS and CDR2 FNYEAQ. V was pared by 2 bases and J by 7 bases, with 5 bases between. The CDR3 runs to 11 residues. In DNA, the CDR3 is TGTGCCAGCAGCTTAAAGGGTGAAGCTTTCTTT. Translating it yields CASSLKGEAFF.

This clonotype was picked up a small number of times. The V and J genes are TRBV29-1 and TRBJ2-2; the D is unclear. Germline assignment: CDR1 SQVTM and CDR2 ANQGSEA. With 5 bases removed from V and 6 bases from J, the gap between germline ends came to 13 bases. The CDR3 length is 13 residues. CDR3 DNA sequence: TGCAGCGTTCGGCAGCGAACGGCCGGGGAGCTGTTTTTT. Translating gives CSVRQRTAGELFF.

The rearrangement links TRBV18 to TRBJ2-7; tentatively, D is TRBD1 or TRBD2 (5 bases each). The germline CDR1 and CDR2 sequences are KGHSH and LQKENI. This CDR3 region has 13 residues. Trimming shortened V by 3 bases and J by 5 bases, and 11 bases separated the two germline ends. In DNA, the CDR3 is TGTGCCAGCTCACCGATGTGGGGGAACGAGCAGTACTTC. It translates to CASSPMWGNEQYF.

This clonotype turned up a few times. J is TRBJ2-7 and V is TRBV15; 7 positions match TRBD1. Germline CDR1 and CDR2: LNHNV and YYDKDF (reference sequence). The V segment lost 0 bases and the J segment 4 bases; nucleotides outside the gene matches: 6. The CDR3 is made up of 15 amino acids. The CDR3 sequence: CATSRDRGGPYEQYF. CDR3 DNA: TGTGCCACCAGCAGAGATAGAGGGGGCCCTTACGAGCAGTACTTC.

The genes are TRBV20-1 and TRBJ1-6, with D perhaps TRBD1 (6 bases). Germline V gives CDR1 DFQATT, CDR2 SNEGSKA (reference sequence). This CDR3 is built from 17 residues. V was pared by 0 bases and J by 7 bases, with 19 bases between. In DNA form, the CDR3 reads TGCAGTGCTAGAGATCCTACTTCGGGGGGCTGGAATTCACCCCTCCACTTT. Amino acid sequence: CSARDPTSGGWNSPLHF.

This clonotype was seen at least ten times. This chain uses TRBV27 with TRBJ1-2, with 8 bases lining up with TRBD1. This CDR3 contains 13 residues. Germline loops: CDR1 MNHEY, CDR2 SMNVEV (reference sequence). The V gene end was trimmed by 9 bases and the J gene end by 4 bases; junction bases not matched to a gene: 7. CDR3 DNA: TGTGCCAGTGCCCAGACAGGGGTCTATGGCTACACCTTC. Its translation: CASAQTGVYGYTF.